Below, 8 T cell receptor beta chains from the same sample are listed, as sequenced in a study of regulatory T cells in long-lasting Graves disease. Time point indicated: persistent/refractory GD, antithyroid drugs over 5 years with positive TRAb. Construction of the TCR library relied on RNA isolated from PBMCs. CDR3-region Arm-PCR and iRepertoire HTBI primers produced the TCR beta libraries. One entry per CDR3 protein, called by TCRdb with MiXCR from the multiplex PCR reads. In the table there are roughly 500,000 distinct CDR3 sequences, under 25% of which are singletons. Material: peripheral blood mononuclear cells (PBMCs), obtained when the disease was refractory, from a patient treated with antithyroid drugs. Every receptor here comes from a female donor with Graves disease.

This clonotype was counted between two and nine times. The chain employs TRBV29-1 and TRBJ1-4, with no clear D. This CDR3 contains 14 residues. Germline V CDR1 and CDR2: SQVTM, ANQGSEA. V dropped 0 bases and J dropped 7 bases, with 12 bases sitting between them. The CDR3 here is CSVEDQWEREKLFF. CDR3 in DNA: TGCAGCGTTGAAGATCAGTGGGAGCGTGAAAAACTGTTTTTT.

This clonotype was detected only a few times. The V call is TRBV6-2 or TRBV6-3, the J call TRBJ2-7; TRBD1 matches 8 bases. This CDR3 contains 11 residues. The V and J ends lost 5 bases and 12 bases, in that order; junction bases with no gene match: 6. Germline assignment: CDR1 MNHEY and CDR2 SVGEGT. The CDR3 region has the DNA TGTGCCAGCAGTCAAACAGGGGGGACGTACTTC. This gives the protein CASSQTGGTYF.

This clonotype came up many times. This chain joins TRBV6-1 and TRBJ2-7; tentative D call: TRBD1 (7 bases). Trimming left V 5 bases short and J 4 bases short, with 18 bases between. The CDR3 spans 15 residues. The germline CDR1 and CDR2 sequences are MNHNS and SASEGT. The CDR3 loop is CASSKDRDWGYEQYF. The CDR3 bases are TGTGCCAGCAGTAAAGACAGGGACTGGGGGTACGAGCAGTACTTC.

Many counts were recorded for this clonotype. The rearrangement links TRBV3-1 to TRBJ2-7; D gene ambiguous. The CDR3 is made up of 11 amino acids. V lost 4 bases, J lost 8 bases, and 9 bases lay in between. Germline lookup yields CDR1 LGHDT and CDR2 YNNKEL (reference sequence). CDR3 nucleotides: TGTGCCAGCAGCCGGGCCGATCAGCAGTACTTC. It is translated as CASSRADQQYF.

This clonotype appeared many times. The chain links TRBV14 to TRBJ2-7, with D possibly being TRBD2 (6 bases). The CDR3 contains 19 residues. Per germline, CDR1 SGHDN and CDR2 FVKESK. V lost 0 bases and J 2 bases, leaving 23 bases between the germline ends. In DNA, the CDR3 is TGTGCCAGCAGCCAAGACGCCCTGCCCCGCAGCGGGTGGGCCTACGAGCAGTACTTC. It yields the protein CASSQDALPRSGWAYEQYF. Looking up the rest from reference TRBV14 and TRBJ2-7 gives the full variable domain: EAGVTQFPSHSVIEKGQTVTLRCDPISGHDNLYWYRRVMGKEIKFLLHFVKESKQDESGMPNNRFLAERTGGTYSTLKVQPAELEDSGVYFCASSQDALPRSGWAYEQYFGPGTRLTVT.

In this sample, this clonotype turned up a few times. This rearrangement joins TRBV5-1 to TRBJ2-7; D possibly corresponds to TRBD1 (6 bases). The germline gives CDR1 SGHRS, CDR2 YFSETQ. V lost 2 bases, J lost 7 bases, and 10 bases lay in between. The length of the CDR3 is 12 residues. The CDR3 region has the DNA TGCGCCAGCAGCTTTTCCCAGGGGGAGCAGTACTTC. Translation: CASSFSQGEQYF.

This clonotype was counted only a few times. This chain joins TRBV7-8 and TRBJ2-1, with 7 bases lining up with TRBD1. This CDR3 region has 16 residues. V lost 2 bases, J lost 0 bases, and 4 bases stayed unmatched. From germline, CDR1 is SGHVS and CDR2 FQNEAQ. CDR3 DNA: TGTGCCAGCAGCTTATCGGGGACAGCCTCCTACAATGAGCAGTTCTTC. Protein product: CASSLSGTASYNEQFF.

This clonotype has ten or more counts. The CDR3 here is CASSEHDSRNSPLHF. CDR3 bases: TGTGCCAGCAGTGAACACGACTCCAGAAATTCACCCCTCCACTTT. V usage is TRBV25-1 and J usage is TRBJ1-6; no clear D. The V gene lost 2 bases and the J gene lost 7 bases, with 12 bases spanning the gap. Germline CDR1 reads MGHDK; CDR2 reads SYGVNS. The CDR3 covers 15 residues.